Included here is one TCR beta chain sequence, with context. The count of this clone is one. No cognate antigen has been identified for it. No qualities accompany the bases; no much larger clone lies one base away. Per the germline V gene, SGDLS is the CDR1 and YYNGEE is the CDR2. The CDR3 contains 16 residues, cysteine and phenylalanine counted. Only the CDR3 region is kept as DNA, spanning 48 bases read in frame from base 1. V and J are trimmed by 3 bases and 5 bases, and the gene matches miss 13 bases of the junction. The entire isolated RNA was reverse transcribed using the High Capacity cDNA Reverse Transcription Kit, and thus expressed TCRB transcripts were sequenced. Deep immunoSEQ sequencing was performed on naive, central memory and regulatory T cell samples, with an average of around 3.5 million total reads per sample. After sorted cells were lysed in RLT buffer, RNA was extracted with DNase-treated RNeasy Micro or Mini kits, with the choice depending on cell number. Each cell subset was processed separately to prevent cross-contamination, with patient and healthy donor samples processed together. The immunoSEQ multiplex PCR was used to amplify TCRB sequences from cDNA, generating 87-bp fragments that spanned the CDR3 region. Sequencing of the amplicons was done on the Illumina HiSeq platform. The authors processed their data as follows. Synthetic template baselines were used to correct PCR bias computationally, reads within Hamming distance 2 were collapsed, and singletons that could not be merged were discarded. Reads were aligned against IMGT to assign V, D and J genes, CDR3 length and insertions or deletions at six rearrangement sites. Within each subset, clonotype counts were normalized to sorted cell number, after which true diversity and Gini coefficients were computed with the tcR R package. The overlap coefficient, calculated on TCRB nucleotide sequences, was used to measure repertoire sharing. TCRdb obtained this table from immuneACCESS and retained in-frame rearrangements with V and J assigned. These tables miss some clones; where compared with another copy, unresolved V genes account for less than half of the shortfall, and the remainder is unexplained. The D gene and trimming were derived from the DNA, and the V and J assignments and clone size from that table. This sample gives under 250,000 clones in total; 25% to 30% of them show up just once. The top ten constitute roughly 4% of the sample.

Each donor gave one peripheral blood draw, approximately 0.11 L on average, collected into heparinised tubes. A BD FACSAria II was used to sort naive, central memory, regulatory and stem cell-like memory CD4+ T cells with a panel that included CD45RO, CCR7, CD25, CD127, CD95 and CD27. Every sorted population had a purity above 95%. PBMCs were isolated immediately by Lymphoprep density gradient centrifugation and stained directly without culture. To minimize batch effects, samples were stained and sorted in pairs, one healthy donor with one patient per experiment. The sample comes from a study of beta chain features in type 1 diabetes (dated by TCRdb to the late 2010s). As for the study more broadly: Mean age, gender distribution, total cell number and subset yield were not different between patients and healthy donors. A total of over 90,000,000 sorted cells were examined across all samples, and a strong correlation was observed between cell number per subset and RNA yield. In the study, recently diagnosed type 1 diabetes patients and matched healthy donors were compared on the TCRB repertoires of their sorted circulating CD4+ T cell subsets. Regulatory and stem cell-like memory subsets were isolated from only 8 patients and roughly 8 healthy donors, whereas naive and central memory subsets came from all 30 or so donors. Study-wide findings and limitations: Because cDNA was sequenced instead of genomic DNA, activated cells with high expression could be over-represented, although the groups did not differ in activation or CD3 levels. Shorter templates might be favored by PCR, yet because patient and control samples were amplified and corrected together, any such skew would affect both groups equally. At VDJ recombination sites, patients with type 1 diabetes made fewer insertions and deleted more nucleotides, a pattern implying thymic rearrangement abnormalities. Naive, central memory and regulatory TCRB repertoires appeared to be more similar among patients than among healthy donors. Because small numbers of individuals were included in the HLA sub-analyses, any influence of HLA type on TCRB rearrangement was left unresolved. In all four CD4+ subsets, TCRB CDR3 length was moderately but significantly shorter in type 1 diabetes patients.

The sequence derives from a man between 25 and 39 years old in good health. Recombination connected TRBV9 to TRBJ2-5, with TRBD2 identical over 7 junction bases. Sequenced: central memory CD4+ T cells from blood. The CDR3 corresponds to CASSEGPGGKGETQYF. The bases are TGTGCCAGCAGCGAAGGCCCCGGGGGGAAGGGCGAGACCCAGTACTTC. Where the CDR3 stops, the reference TRBV9 and TRBJ2-5 genes take over; the full variable domain is DSGVTQTPKHLITATGQRVTLRCSPRSGDLSVYWYQQSLDQGLQFLIQYYNGEERAKGNILERFSAQQFPDLHSELNLSSLELGDSALYFCASSEGPGGKGETQYFGPGTRLLVL.